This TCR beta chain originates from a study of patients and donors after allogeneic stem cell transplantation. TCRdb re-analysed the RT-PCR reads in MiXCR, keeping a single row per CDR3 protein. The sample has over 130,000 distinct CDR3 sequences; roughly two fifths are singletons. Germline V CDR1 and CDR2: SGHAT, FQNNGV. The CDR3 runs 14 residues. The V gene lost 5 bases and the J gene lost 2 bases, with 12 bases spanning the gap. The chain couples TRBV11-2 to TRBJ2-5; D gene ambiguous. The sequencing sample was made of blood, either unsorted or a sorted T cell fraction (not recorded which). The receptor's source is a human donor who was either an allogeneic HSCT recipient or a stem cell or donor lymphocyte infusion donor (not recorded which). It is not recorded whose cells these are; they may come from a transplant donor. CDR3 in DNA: TGTGCCAGCAGCCGAGAATTTGGGCAAGAGACCCAGTACTTC. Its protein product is CASSREFGQETQYF.